This TCR beta chain emerged from a study of T-cell reconstitution after alpha-beta-depleted transplantation in children. V shed 0 bases and J 7 bases; nucleotides not matched to a gene: 5. This CDR3 is 14 amino acids long. Germline assignment: CDR1 DFQATT and CDR2 SNEGSKA (reference sequence). Unique molecular identifiers were incorporated when the TCRbeta library was constructed. MiXCR, run by TCRdb on the PCR reads, gives a single entry per CDR3 protein. The sample yields 200,000 to 300,000 distinct CDR3 sequences, 12% seen once. There are many counts of this clonotype. This material consisted of PBMCs from the stem cell graft donor, taken from the stem cell graft. The receptor's source is a human donor who donated a stem cell graft to a child with acute lymphoblastic leukemia. The rearrangement uses TRBV20-1 and TRBJ2-3; 9 bases match TRBD2. DNA for the CDR3: TGCAGTGCTAGAGACGGGACTAGCCTTTATACGCAGTATTTT. This gives the protein CSARDGTSLYTQYF.